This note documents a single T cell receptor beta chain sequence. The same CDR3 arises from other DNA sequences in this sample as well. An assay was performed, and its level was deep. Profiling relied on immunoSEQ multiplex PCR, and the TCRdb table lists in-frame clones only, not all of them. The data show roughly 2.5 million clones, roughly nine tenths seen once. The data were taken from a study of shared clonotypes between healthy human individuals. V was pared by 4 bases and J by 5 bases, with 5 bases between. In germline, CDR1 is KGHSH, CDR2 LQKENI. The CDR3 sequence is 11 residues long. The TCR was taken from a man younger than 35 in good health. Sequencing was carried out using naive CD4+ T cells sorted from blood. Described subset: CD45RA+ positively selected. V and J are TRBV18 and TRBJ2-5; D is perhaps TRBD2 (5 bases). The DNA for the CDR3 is TGTGCCAGCTCACGCGGGGAGACCCAGTACTTC. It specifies CASSRGETQYF.